Detailed here is one T cell receptor beta chain. The data were taken from a study of shared clonotypes between healthy human individuals. CDR1 and CDR2 (germline): SGDLS, YYNGEE. The CDR3 is 14 amino acids. V was clipped by 3 bases and J by 6 bases, with 13 bases between them. Here immunoSEQ multiplex PCR was the method, and the copy in TCRdb shows in-frame clones only, minus some. Among more than 550,000 clones listed, roughly 88% were seen once. Sequencing was done on a sample of memory CD8+ T cells from PBMCs. Subset reported: CD45RO+ cells pooled with CCR7-negative TemRA cells. The chain links TRBV9 to TRBJ2-1; D is unclear. This TCR was sampled from a man younger than 35 in good health. Some clones in this sample may be carry-over from other donors' samples. The DNA of the CDR3 is TGTGCCAGCAGCGCATCTACCCCTATCAATGAGCAGTTCTTC. This codes for CASSASTPINEQFF.